This T cell receptor (beta chain) was captured by sequencing in a study of human T cells and chemical hapten exposure. Regarding the study as a whole: No change in TCRs above 1 in 1000 frequency was produced by DPC sensitization.

Described time point: patch test 1, 2 weeks after DPC sensitization. Treatment reported: therapeutic diphenylcyclopropenone sensitization with weekly scalp DPC. Regarding this clonotype: Its antigen is not known.

Trimming removed 5 bases from V and 6 bases from J, with 14 bases in between. Germline values: CDR1 MNHEY, CDR2 SVGEGT. The CDR3 totals 14 residues. TCRdb reanalysed the RACE reads using MiXCR and keeps one entry per CDR3 protein. The sample holds tens of thousands of distinct CDR3 sequences, about an eighth seen once. The chain employs TRBV6-2 or TRBV6-3 and TRBJ1-5; TRBD1 might be the D (6 bases). This receptor was taken from an older woman with alopecia areata. Some clones in this sample may be carry-over from other donors' samples. The sequencing used whole blood, collected in connection with sensitization to the hapten diphenylcyclopropenone (DPC). CDR3 nucleotides: TGTGCCAGCAGTCCCGGGAACAGGGTTCAGCCCCAGCATTTT. Translation: CASSPGNRVQPQHF.